This paragraph reports one T cell receptor (beta chain). The record originates from a study of T cell changes during pregnancy in multiple sclerosis. The data were produced by immunoSEQ multiplex PCR, yet TCRdb's version contains in-frame clones alone and is incomplete. The table shows over 7,000 clones, with about 90% occurring only once. This sample comprised CD8+ T cells from peripheral blood mononuclear cells, obtained in the first trimester of pregnancy. The receptor was isolated from a female donor in good health, enrolled as a control in a pregnancy study.

CDR3 amino acids: CASGTSGNLGYNEQFF. The CDR3 nucleotides read TGCGCCAGCGGGACTAGCGGGAATCTCGGGTACAATGAGCAGTTCTTC. J is TRBJ2-1 and V is TRBV4-1, with TRBD2 identical over 13 bases. V shed 8 bases, J shed 4 bases, and the junction held 8 bases outside the gene matches. CDR1 and CDR2 (germline): MGHRA, YSYEKL. The CDR3 runs to 16 residues.